A selection of T cell receptor beta chains follows, all from one sample in a study of blood T cell repertoires in COVID-19. Sequencing used immunoSEQ multiplex PCR; TCRdb keeps in-frame clones, though not all of them. The sample carries approximately 250,000 clones, 80% to 90% recorded once. Sample: PBMCs or T cells enriched from blood (not recorded which). The origin of the receptors is a woman in her 30s with acute COVID-19. The CDR3 runs from the conserved cysteine through the conserved F or W. Each record gives: V gene, clone size, D gene, J gene, CDR3 protein, CDR3 DNA. A D gene is named only where the DNA matches it firmly. Only part of the rows carry a size: once, few, many, or a class if the clone is expanded.

>TRBV25-1|once|-|TRBJ1-1
CASSSQDLMNTEAFF
TGTGCCAGCAGTTCCCAGGATCTTATGAACACTGAAGCTTTCTTT
>TRBV7-6|-|-|TRBJ2-2
CASSPQQDTGELFF
TGTGCCAGCAGCCCCCAACAGGACACCGGGGAGCTGTTTTTT
>TRBV10-3|once|TRBD1|TRBJ1-2
CATTFGGPGQGINGYTF
TGTGCCACCACGTTTGGGGGTCCGGGACAGGGGATAAATGGCTACACCTTC
>TRBV7-3|-|TRBD2|TRBJ2-1
CAVGAGLEAEQFF
TGTGCCGTAGGGGCGGGACTAGAGGCTGAGCAGTTCTTC
>TRBV28|-|TRBD2|TRBJ2-3
CASTITSGRAGTDTQYF
TGTGCCAGCACCATTACTAGCGGGAGGGCGGGGACAGATACGCAGTATTTT
>TRBV6-5|-|-|TRBJ1-1
CASSYSITGDTEAFF
TGTGCCAGCAGTTACTCGATAACAGGAGACACTGAAGCTTTCTTT
>TRBV24-1|-|-|TRBJ1-5
CATSDHAGAGNQPQHF
TGTGCCACCAGTGATCACGCGGGGGCTGGCAATCAGCCCCAGCATTTT
>TRBV5-4|-|TRBD2|TRBJ2-5
CASSRSGLAGVETQYF
TGTGCCAGCAGCCGTTCGGGGCTAGCGGGAGTTGAGACCCAGTACTTC
>TRBV2|once|-|TRBJ2-1
CASSFDGGSSYNEQFF
TGTGCCAGCAGTTTCGACGGGGGAAGCTCCTACAATGAGCAGTTCTTC
>TRBV28|-|-|TRBJ1-5
CASRGASNQPQHF
TGTGCCAGCAGAGGGGCCTCCAATCAGCCCCAGCATTTT
>TRBV20-1|-|-|TRBJ2-7
CSAGLSYEQYF
TGCAGTGCTGGACTCTCCTACGAGCAGTACTTC
>TRBV19|-|-|TRBJ2-7
CASSPEGGASYEQYF
TGTGCCAGTAGTCCCGAAGGGGGGGCCTCCTACGAGCAGTACTTC
>TRBV19|-|TRBD2|TRBJ2-3
CASSWTLAGGPLTDTQYF
TGTGCCAGTAGCTGGACCCTAGCGGGAGGGCCTTTAACAGATACGCAGTATTTT
>TRBV27|once|TRBD2|TRBJ2-1
CASSKAAGWGDEQFF
TGTGCCAGCAGTAAAGCAGCGGGATGGGGGGATGAGCAGTTCTTC
>TRBV3-1/TRBV3-2|-|-|TRBJ2-2
CASSQDSGTGELFF
TGTGCCAGCAGCCAAGATTCCGGCACCGGGGAGCTGTTTTTT
>TRBV18|-|-|TRBJ2-7
CASSHRNDRPYEQYF
TGTGCCAGCTCACACCGAAACGACAGGCCCTACGAGCAGTACTTC
>TRBV27|-|-|TRBJ1-4
CASSSWTDNEKLFF
TGTGCCAGCAGCTCATGGACAGACAATGAAAAACTGTTTTTT
>TRBV6-5|once|-|TRBJ2-7
CASYRPADYEQYF
TGTGCCAGTTATCGCCCTGCGGACTACGAGCAGTACTTC
>TRBV28|once|TRBD1|TRBJ1-4
CASSYHRGGTNEKLFF
TGTGCCAGCAGTTATCACAGGGGAGGAACTAATGAAAAACTGTTTTTT
>TRBV28|once|-|TRBJ2-3
CASRPQTSITDTQYF
TGTGCCAGCAGGCCTCAGACTAGTATAACAGATACGCAGTATTTT
>TRBV14|-|-|TRBJ2-7
CASSPWYEEDEQYF
TGTGCCAGCAGCCCTTGGTATGAGGAAGACGAGCAGTACTTC
>TRBV18|-|-|TRBJ1-4
CASSPIGTWSEKLFF
TGTGCCAGCTCACCGATCGGAACATGGAGTGAAAAACTGTTTTTT
>TRBV6-1|-|-|TRBJ1-5
CASSEYRNSNQPQHF
TGTGCCAGCAGTGAATACAGAAATAGCAATCAGCCCCAGCATTTT
>TRBV30|-|TRBD2|TRBJ2-7
CAWTRGGVSEQYF
TGTGCCTGGACCCGGGGAGGGGTCTCAGAGCAGTACTTC
>TRBV5-4|-|TRBD1|TRBJ1-5
CASSVGGSNNQPQHF
TGTGCCAGCAGCGTAGGGGGCTCTAACAATCAGCCCCAGCATTTT
>TRBV9|once|TRBD1|TRBJ2-2
CASSARGTGVGELFF
TGTGCCAGCAGCGCACGCGGGACAGGGGTCGGGGAGCTGTTTTTT
>TRBV18|-|-|TRBJ2-3
CASSPYSTDTQYF
TGTGCCAGCTCACCATATAGCACAGATACGCAGTATTTT
>TRBV7-9|-|TRBD1|TRBJ1-4
CASSLQGAFNEKLFF
TGTGCCAGCAGCCTTCAGGGGGCGTTTAATGAAAAACTGTTTTTT
>TRBV28|-|TRBD1|TRBJ2-1
CASSSPGQGSYNEQFF
TGTGCCAGCAGTTCCCCGGGACAGGGATCCTACAATGAGCAGTTCTTC
>TRBV2|-|TRBD1|TRBJ2-7
CASRMGTDEQYF
TGTGCCAGCAGAATGGGGACAGACGAGCAGTACTTC
>TRBV18|-|TRBD1|TRBJ2-3
CASSLRDRALTDTQYF
TGTGCCAGCTCACTAAGGGACAGGGCTCTCACAGATACGCAGTATTTT
>TRBV6-2/TRBV6-3|-|TRBD1|TRBJ2-1
CASSYSSRGGDEQFF
TGTGCCAGCAGTTACTCTTCCAGAGGGGGCGATGAGCAGTTCTTC
>TRBV15|-|TRBD2|TRBJ2-3
CATSTYLAGGPSGTDTQYF
TGTGCCACCAGCACATATCTAGCGGGAGGCCCTTCAGGCACAGATACGCAGTATTTT
>TRBV4-3|few|TRBD2|TRBJ2-3
CASSQDQRGYTDTQYF
TGCGCCAGCAGCCAAGACCAGCGGGGTTACACAGATACGCAGTATTTT
>TRBV7-3|-|TRBD2|TRBJ2-1
CASSLGLGLYNEQFF
TGTGCCAGCAGCTTGGGACTAGGCCTCTACAATGAGCAGTTCTTC
>TRBV5-1|-|-|TRBJ2-7
CASSPTSSSYEQYF
TGCGCCAGCAGCCCCACCTCCAGCTCCTACGAGCAGTACTTC
>TRBV4-3|-|-|TRBJ1-6
CASSQEVWDIRVGSPLHF
TGCGCCAGCAGCCAAGAAGTGTGGGACATTCGTGTTGGTTCACCCCTCCACTTT
>TRBV29-1|-|-|TRBJ2-1
CSVVRTSYNEQFF
TGCAGCGTTGTACGGACATCCTACAATGAGCAGTTCTTC
>TRBV5-4|-|-|TRBJ2-6
CASSLGLGRGSLSGANVLTF
TGTGCCAGCAGCTTGGGGCTAGGCAGGGGCTCACTCTCTGGGGCCAACGTCCTGACTTTC
>TRBV27|once|-|TRBJ1-5
CASSLEGGNQPQHF
TGTGCCAGCAGTTTAGAGGGGGGCAATCAGCCCCAGCATTTT
>TRBV7-7|-|-|TRBJ2-5
CASSTGQLFQETQYF
TGTGCCAGCAGCACTGGACAGCTTTTCCAAGAGACCCAGTACTTC
>TRBV6-5|-|TRBD2|TRBJ2-1
CASIRLAGGNNEQFF
TGTGCCAGCATTAGACTAGCGGGGGGAAACAATGAGCAGTTCTTC
>TRBV28|-|-|TRBJ1-5
CASTNNQPQHF
TGTGCCAGCACCAACAATCAGCCCCAGCATTTT
>TRBV7-2|-|TRBD2|TRBJ2-5
CASSSLGLAGVETQYF
TGTGCCAGCAGCTCACTGGGTCTAGCGGGAGTTGAGACCCAGTACTTC
>TRBV9|-|-|TRBJ1-1
CASSATDTNTEAFF
TGTGCCAGCAGCGCCACCGACACGAACACTGAAGCTTTCTTT
>TRBV7-8|-|TRBD1|TRBJ1-5
CASSLYGDRGNQPQHF
TGTGCCAGCAGCTTATACGGAGACAGGGGGAATCAGCCCCAGCATTTT
>TRBV13|-|TRBD1|TRBJ2-1
CASSTRQGNEQFF
TGTGCCAGCAGCACCCGACAGGGGAATGAGCAGTTCTTC
>TRBV18|-|TRBD1|TRBJ2-2
CASSLGTGRGTGELFF
TGTGCCAGCTCCCTAGGGACAGGACGGGGCACCGGGGAGCTGTTTTTT
>TRBV5-8|-|TRBD1|TRBJ1-4
CASSSSGTAVREKLFF
TGTGCCAGCAGCTCCTCGGGGACAGCCGTACGCGAAAAACTGTTTTTT
>TRBV28|-|-|TRBJ1-6
CASSTPGAPLHF
TGTGCCAGCAGTACGCCAGGGGCACCCCTCCACTTT
>TRBV28|-|-|TRBJ1-4
CASRGDLNEKLFF
TGTGCCAGCAGGGGGGACTTAAATGAAAAACTGTTTTTT
>TRBV4-2|-|TRBD2|TRBJ2-3
CASSQEAFFGLAGGEDTQYF
TGTGCCAGCAGCCAAGAGGCCTTTTTCGGACTAGCGGGAGGGGAAGATACGCAGTATTTT
>TRBV4-1|-|TRBD2|TRBJ2-4
CASSQDPLLAGAFQNIQYF
TGCGCCAGCAGCCAAGATCCCTTACTAGCGGGAGCCTTCCAAAACATTCAGTACTTC
>TRBV2|-|TRBD1|TRBJ2-1
CASSEDRGDEQFF
TGTGCCAGCAGTGAAGACAGGGGCGATGAGCAGTTCTTC
>TRBV3-1/TRBV3-2|-|-|TRBJ2-1
CASSQGESGRGLF
TGTGCCAGCAGCCAGGGTGAGAGCGGGCGCGGCCTCTTC
>TRBV19|few|-|TRBJ2-2
CASSINSGGRELFF
TGTGCCAGTAGTATTAACAGTGGAGGACGGGAGCTGTTTTTT
>TRBV5-4|-|TRBD1|TRBJ1-3
CASSLDAGGFAGNTIYF
TGTGCCAGCAGCTTGGATGCAGGGGGGTTTGCTGGAAACACCATATATTTT